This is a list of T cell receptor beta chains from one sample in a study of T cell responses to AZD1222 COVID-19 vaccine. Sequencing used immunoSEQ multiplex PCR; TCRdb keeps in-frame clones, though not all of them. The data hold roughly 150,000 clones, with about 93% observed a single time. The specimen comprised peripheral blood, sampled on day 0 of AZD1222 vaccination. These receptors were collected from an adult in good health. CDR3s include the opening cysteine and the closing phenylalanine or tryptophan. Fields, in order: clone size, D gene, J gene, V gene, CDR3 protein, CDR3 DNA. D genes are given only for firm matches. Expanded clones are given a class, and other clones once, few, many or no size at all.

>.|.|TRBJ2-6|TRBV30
CAWSVRRGQVSGANVLTF
TGTGCCTGGAGTGTAAGGAGGGGGCAAGTCTCTGGGGCCAACGTCCTGACTTTC
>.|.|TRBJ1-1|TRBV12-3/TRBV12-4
CASLRGGGTEAFF
TGTGCCAGCCTCCGGGGGGGAGGCACTGAAGCTTTCTTT
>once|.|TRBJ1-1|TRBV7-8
CASSSSVGVSTEAFF
TGTGCCAGCAGCTCAAGCGTGGGGGTGAGCACTGAAGCTTTCTTT
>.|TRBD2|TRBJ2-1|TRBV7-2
CASSAGLGDNEQFF
TGTGCCAGCAGCGCGGGACTAGGGGACAATGAGCAGTTCTTC
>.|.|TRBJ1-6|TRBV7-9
CASSLTGAPYSPLHF
TGTGCCAGCAGCCTCACAGGAGCCCCATATTCACCCCTCCACTTT
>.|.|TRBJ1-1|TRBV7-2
CASSLGVVNTEAFF
TGTGCCAGCAGCTTAGGGGTGGTGAACACTGAAGCTTTCTTT
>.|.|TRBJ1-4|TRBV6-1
CASSEYEGDSNDEKLFF
TGTGCCAGCAGTGAATACGAAGGAGACAGTAATGATGAAAAACTGTTTTTT
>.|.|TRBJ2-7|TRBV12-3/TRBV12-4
CASSFQGRSYF
TGTGCCAGCAGTTTTCAGGGAAGAAGTTACTTC
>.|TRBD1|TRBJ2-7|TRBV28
CASLGGDSYEQYF
TGTGCCAGCCTAGGGGGCGATTCCTACGAGCAGTACTTC
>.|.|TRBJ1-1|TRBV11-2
CASSQFTGGTEAFF
TGTGCCAGCAGCCAATTCACCGGGGGCACTGAAGCTTTCTTT
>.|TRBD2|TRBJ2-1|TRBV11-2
CASSLVAGVPRNEQFF
TGTGCCAGCAGCTTAGTTGCGGGAGTCCCTCGGAATGAGCAGTTCTTC
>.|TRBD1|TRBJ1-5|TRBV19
CASSRGTGVGQPQHF
TGTGCCAGTAGTAGGGGCACAGGGGTGGGACAGCCCCAGCATTTT
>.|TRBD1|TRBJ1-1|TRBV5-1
CASSTRTGGYTEAFF
TGCGCCAGCAGCACCCGGACAGGGGGCTATACTGAAGCTTTCTTT
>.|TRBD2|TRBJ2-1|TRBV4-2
CASSEASGNNEQFF
TGTGCCAGCAGTGAGGCTAGCGGGAACAATGAGCAGTTCTTC
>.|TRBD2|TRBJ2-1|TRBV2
CASSERASGRDNEQFF
TGTGCCAGCAGTGAGAGGGCTAGCGGGAGGGACAATGAGCAGTTCTTC
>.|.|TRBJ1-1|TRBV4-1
CASSQVLKGRGNTEAFF
TGCGCCAGCAGCCAAGTGCTGAAGGGACGCGGGAACACTGAAGCTTTCTTT
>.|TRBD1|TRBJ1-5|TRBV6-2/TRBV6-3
CASSYSPQGASQPQHF
TGTGCCAGCAGTTACTCGCCTCAGGGGGCAAGTCAGCCCCAGCATTTT
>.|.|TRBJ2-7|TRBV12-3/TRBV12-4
CASSQDAYEQYF
TGTGCCAGCAGTCAGGACGCCTACGAGCAGTACTTC
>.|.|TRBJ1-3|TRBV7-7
CASSPGWGRSGNTIYF
TGTGCTAGCAGCCCCGGGTGGGGTCGCTCTGGAAACACCATATATTTT
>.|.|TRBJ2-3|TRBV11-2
CASSGGPYTDTQYF
TGTGCCAGCAGCGGGGGGCCTTACACAGATACGCAGTATTTT
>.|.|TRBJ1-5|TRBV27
CASSEGSSSQPQHF
TGTGCCAGCAGCGAAGGGAGTTCCAGTCAGCCCCAGCATTTT
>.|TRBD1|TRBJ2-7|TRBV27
CASRHYGGTGPYEQYF
TGTGCCAGCAGGCATTATGGCGGGACAGGGCCCTACGAGCAGTACTTC
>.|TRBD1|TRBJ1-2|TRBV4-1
CASSQDLRGTAYGYTF
TGCGCCAGCAGCCAAGATCTACGCGGGACAGCCTATGGCTACACCTTC
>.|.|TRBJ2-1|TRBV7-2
CASSFGAPYNEQFF
TGTGCCAGCAGCTTCGGGGCTCCATACAATGAGCAGTTCTTC
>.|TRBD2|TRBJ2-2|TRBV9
CASSAPTGTSGSTGELFF
TGTGCCAGCAGCGCCCCTACCGGGACTAGCGGGAGTACCGGGGAGCTGTTTTTT
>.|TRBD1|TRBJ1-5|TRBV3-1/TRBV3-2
CASSKRTGTGVNQPQHF
TGTGCCAGCAGCAAGCGTACCGGGACAGGGGTAAATCAGCCCCAGCATTTT
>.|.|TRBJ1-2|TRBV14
CASSVLNYGYTF
TGTGCCAGCAGTGTTCTAAACTATGGCTACACCTTC
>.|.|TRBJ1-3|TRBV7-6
CASSYYRTGNTIYF
TGTGCCAGCAGCTACTACAGGACTGGAAACACCATATATTTT
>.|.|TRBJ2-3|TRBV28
CASSFSADTQYF
TGTGCCAGCAGTTTCTCAGCAGATACGCAGTATTTT
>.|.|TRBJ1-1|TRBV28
CASSRASWGVELKTEAFF
TGTGCCAGCAGTCGAGCGTCATGGGGGGTAGAGTTGAAGACTGAAGCTTTCTTT
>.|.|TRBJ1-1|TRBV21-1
CASSRLDRGDQPMAFF
TGTGCCAGCAGCAGGCTAGACAGGGGAGACCAACCAATGGCTTTCTTT
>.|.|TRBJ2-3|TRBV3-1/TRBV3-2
CASSHYDAGRGTQYF
TGTGCCAGCAGCCATTACGACGCGGGACGGGGTACGCAGTATTTT
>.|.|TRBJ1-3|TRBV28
CASPPGGTGNTIYF
TGTGCCAGCCCCCCCGGCGGGACTGGAAACACCATATATTTT
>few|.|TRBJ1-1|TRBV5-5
CASSRDSLGDTEAFF
TGTGCCAGCAGCCGGGATTCCTTAGGGGACACTGAAGCTTTCTTT
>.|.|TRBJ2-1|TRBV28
CASSLSYTREQFF
TGTGCCAGCAGTCTAAGCTATACTAGAGAGCAGTTCTTC
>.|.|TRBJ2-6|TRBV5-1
CASSLGGWGNVLTF
TGCGCCAGCAGCTTGGGGGGATGGGGCAACGTCCTGACTTTC
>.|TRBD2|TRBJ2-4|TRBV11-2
CASSSGLGENIQYF
TGTGCCAGCAGCTCGGGACTAGGGGAAAACATTCAGTACTTC
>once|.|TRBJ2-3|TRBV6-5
CASNWGGTAGDTQYF
TGTGCCAGCAATTGGGGCGGGACTGCGGGAGATACGCAGTATTTT
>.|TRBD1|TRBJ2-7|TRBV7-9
CASSRQGPYEQYF
TGTGCCAGCAGCCGACAGGGCCCCTACGAGCAGTACTTC
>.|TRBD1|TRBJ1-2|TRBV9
CASSGTGGSNYGYTF
TGTGCCAGCAGCGGGACAGGGGGTTCTAACTATGGCTACACCTTC
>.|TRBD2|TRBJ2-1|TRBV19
CASSGRAHNEQFF
TGTGCCTCGAGCGGGAGGGCCCACAATGAGCAGTTCTTC
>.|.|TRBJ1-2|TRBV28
CASSLLGNGYTF
TGTGCCAGCAGTCTGCTGGGGAATGGCTACACCTTC
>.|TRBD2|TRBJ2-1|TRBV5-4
CASSRGLADYNEQFF
TGTGCCAGCAGCCGAGGACTAGCGGACTACAATGAGCAGTTCTTC
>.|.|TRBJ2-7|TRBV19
CASSPDRGPYEQYF
TGTGCCAGTAGTCCCGATCGCGGTCCCTACGAGCAGTACTTC
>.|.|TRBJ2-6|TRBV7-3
CASSSYNSAGANVLTF
TGTGCCAGCAGCTCTTATAACTCGGCTGGGGCCAACGTCCTGACTTTC
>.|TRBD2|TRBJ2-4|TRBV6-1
CASSEVAGGGDIQYF
TGTGCCAGCAGTGAGGTAGCGGGAGGGGGGGACATTCAGTACTTC
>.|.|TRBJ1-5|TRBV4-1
CASSQDVQFQNQPQHF
TGCGCCAGCAGCCAAGACGTCCAGTTTCAGAATCAGCCCCAGCATTTT
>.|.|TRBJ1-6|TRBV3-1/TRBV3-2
CASSQGIDNSPLHF
TGTGCCAGCAGCCAAGGTATCGATAATTCACCCCTCCACTTT
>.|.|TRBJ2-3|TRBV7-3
CASSLGPLTGADTQYF
TGTGCCAGCAGCTTAGGCCCTTTAACGGGGGCAGATACGCAGTATTTT
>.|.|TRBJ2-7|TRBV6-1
CASSEAPRYEQYF
TGTGCCAGCAGTGAAGCCCCCCGCTACGAGCAGTACTTC